Below are 30 T cell receptor beta chains sequenced from a single sample in a study of blood T cell repertoires in COVID-19. Here immunoSEQ multiplex PCR was the method, and the copy in TCRdb shows in-frame clones only, minus some. This table holds tens of thousands of clones, approximately 90% found once. Sequencing used PBMCs or T cells enriched from blood (not recorded which). Receptor source: a woman aged 40 to 50 who had recovered from COVID-19.

V and J are TRBV5-1 and TRBJ2-3; TRBD2 aligns across 15 bases. With 4 bases clipped from V and 3 bases from J, the junction kept 6 bases outside the gene matches. The CDR3 loop spans 17 amino acids. Germline CDR1 SGHRS, CDR2 YFSETQ. CDR3 nucleotides: TGCGCCAGCAGCCCCGGACTAGCGGGGGGGGGTACAGATACGCAGTATTTT. Protein product: CASSPGLAGGGTDTQYF.

The chain recombines TRBV27 with TRBJ2-7; TRBD1 is a possible D gene (6 bases). The CDR3 is 15 residues long. Germline V gene sequence: CDR1 MNHEY, CDR2 SMNVEV (reference sequence). V lost 6 bases and J 3 bases, leaving 18 bases between the germline ends. The CDR3 reads CASSRGRPLNYEQYF. DNA of the CDR3: TGTGCCAGCAGCAGGGGACGGCCTTTGAACTACGAGCAGTACTTC.

The CDR3 spells CASSPQGGGNEKLFF. As DNA, the CDR3 is TGTGCCAGCAGCCCCCAGGGTGGTGGGAATGAAAAACTGTTTTTT. This rearrangement joins TRBV9 to TRBJ1-4; tentatively, D is TRBD1 (5 bases). Germline V gives CDR1 SGDLS, CDR2 YYNGEE. V was trimmed by 4 bases and J by 5 bases, leaving 15 bases between them. This CDR3 has 15 residues.

V gene TRBV19 combines with J gene TRBJ1-2, with a tentative D call TRBD1 (6 bases). Trimming pared 9 bases from V and 3 bases from J, leaving 17 bases between. CDR3 length: 14 amino acids. Germline V gene lookup returns CDR1 LNHDA and CDR2 SQIVND (reference sequence). The CDR3 loop reads CASQISGGHYGYTF. Written as DNA, the CDR3 is TGTGCCAGCCAAATTAGTGGGGGCCACTATGGCTACACCTTC.

The rearrangement joins TRBV9 to TRBJ1-1; TRBD1 matches 8 bases. V shed 0 bases, J shed 1 base, and the junction held 5 bases outside the gene matches. There are 16 residues in the CDR3. Germline lookup yields CDR1 SGDLS and CDR2 YYNGEE. CDR3 in DNA: TGTGCCAGCAGCGTAGAGTCTGGGACAGGGAACACTGAAGCTTTCTTT. Its protein product is CASSVESGTGNTEAFF. Full variable domain (missing parts from reference TRBV9 and TRBJ1-1): DSGVTQTPKHLITATGQRVTLRCSPRSGDLSVYWYQQSLDQGLQFLIQYYNGEERAKGNILERFSAQQFPDLHSELNLSSLELGDSALYFCASSVESGTGNTEAFFGQGTRLTVV.

This chain connects TRBV10-1 to TRBJ2-4, with D possibly TRBD1 on 5 matching bases. Germline V gives CDR1 WNHNN, CDR2 SYGVQD (reference sequence). Trimming left V 3 bases short and J 1 base short, with 7 bases between. This CDR3 spans 14 amino acids. The CDR3 sequence: CASSDSGAKNIQYF. The CDR3 DNA follows: TGCGCCAGCAGTGACTCAGGGGCCAAAAACATTCAGTACTTC.

The chain joins TRBV10-3 to TRBJ2-5; the match to TRBD1 covers 9 bases. CDR1 and CDR2 (germline): ENHRY, SYGVKD. V shed 4 bases, J shed 1 base, and the junction held 1 base outside the gene matches. CDR3 length equals 14 residues. CDR3 sequence (DNA): TGTGCCATCAGTGGGGACAGGGCCCAAGAGACCCAGTACTTC. Translating gives CAISGDRAQETQYF.

The chain has TRBV11-3 and TRBJ2-7; TRBD2 matches 8 bases. Germline CDR1 reads SGHNT; CDR2 reads YENEEA. The CDR3 is 13 amino acids. Germline trimming cut 8 bases from V and 4 bases from J; bases unmatched to any gene: 7. This CDR3 reads CASGSGGKYEQYF. DNA of the CDR3: TGTGCCAGCGGATCGGGGGGGAAGTACGAGCAGTACTTC.

The CDR3 loop is CASSLQGTPSYEQYF. As DNA, the CDR3 is TGTGCCAGCAGCTTACAGGGGACACCCTCCTACGAGCAGTACTTC. The chain recombines TRBV7-8 with TRBJ2-7, with a possible D match to TRBD1 (6 bases). The CDR3 is 15 amino acids. Germline CDR1 SGHVS, CDR2 FQNEAQ. V dropped 2 bases and J dropped 0 bases, with 11 bases sitting between them.

The rearrangement links TRBV6-4 to TRBJ1-1; possible D gene TRBD1, 5 bases. Germline-derived CDR1 and CDR2 are MRHNA and SNTAGT. CDR3 size: 14 residues. V was pared by 8 bases and J by 5 bases, with 18 bases between. The DNA of the CDR3 is TGTGCCAGCTCCGAGGAGGGGTGGGGGACTGAAGCTTTCTTT. Its translation: CASSEEGWGTEAFF.

The chain uses TRBV25-1 and TRBJ2-3; possibly TRBD1 for D (5 bases). There are 13 residues in the CDR3. CDR1 is MGHDK and CDR2 is SYGVNS in the germline V gene. Trimming cost V 5 bases and J 1 base, with 7 bases left between them. The CDR3 sequence: CASSLQGTDTQYF. The DNA for the CDR3 is TGTGCCAGCAGTTTACAGGGCACAGATACGCAGTATTTT. The whole variable domain, filled in from reference TRBV25-1 and TRBJ2-3, reads EADIYQTPRYLVIGTGKKITLECSQTMGHDKMYWYQQDPGMELHLIHYSYGVNSTEKGDLSSESTVSRIRTEHFPLTLESARPSHTSQYLCASSLQGTDTQYFGPGTRLTVL.

The V and J genes are TRBV11-2 and TRBJ2-2; D perhaps matches TRBD2 (5 bases). The V gene lost 3 bases and the J gene lost 0 bases, with 11 bases spanning the gap. The CDR3 extends over 16 amino acids. Germline V gene sequence: CDR1 SGHAT, CDR2 FQNNGV. CDR3 sequence (DNA): TGTGCCAGCAGCTTGTCTAGCTCCCCGAACACCGGGGAGCTGTTTTTT. Its translation is CASSLSSSPNTGELFF.

This clone was recorded once. The rearrangement uses TRBV2 and TRBJ2-5, with 7 positions matching TRBD1. This CDR3 has 14 residues. V was clipped by 3 bases and J by 1 base; unmatched bases: 2. Germline-derived CDR1 and CDR2 are SNHLY and FYNNEI. CDR3 bases: TGTGCCAGCAGTGATGACAGGGTCCAAGAGACCCAGTACTTC. Protein sequence: CASSDDRVQETQYF.

The chain is built from TRBV3-1 (or the pseudogene TRBV3-2) and TRBJ2-2, with D perhaps TRBD1 (5 bases). Germline loops: CDR1 LGHDT, CDR2 YNNKEL (reference sequence). Trimming shortened V by 1 base and J by 6 bases, and 9 bases separated the two germline ends. The CDR3 loop spans 14 amino acids. CDR3 bases: TGTGCCAGCAGCCAAGGTGTAGGGGCCGGGGAGCTGTTTTTT. It is translated as CASSQGVGAGELFF.

This clone has only a few counts. The chain employs TRBV2 and TRBJ2-4, with 7 bases lining up with TRBD1. CDR3 size: 17 residues. J was trimmed by 0 bases and V by 10 bases; bases with no gene match: 15. Germline V lookup: CDR1 SNHLY, CDR2 FYNNEI. This CDR3 reads CATRTPRTGQAKNIQYF. DNA for the CDR3: TGTGCCACCAGGACGCCTCGGACAGGCCAAGCCAAAAACATTCAGTACTTC.

V is TRBV6-5 and J is TRBJ1-6, with D maybe TRBD1 (5 bases). With 11 bases removed from V and 7 bases from J, the gap between germline ends came to 15 bases. The CDR3 has 13 residues. Germline V gives CDR1 MNHEY, CDR2 SVGAGI. The DNA of the CDR3 is TGTGCCGGTCGGCCTGGGGCCAATTCACCCCTCCACTTT. Its protein is CAGRPGANSPLHF.

The V and J genes are TRBV2 and TRBJ2-5; 7 bases are shared with TRBD2. Germline V gives CDR1 SNHLY, CDR2 FYNNEI. V dropped 1 base and J dropped 0; count of bases not matched to a gene: 8. The CDR3 sequence is 17 residues long. CDR3 nucleotide sequence: TGTGCCAGCAGTGAAGGTGCTAGCGGATTGTACCAAGAGACCCAGTACTTC. Amino acids: CASSEGASGLYQETQYF. The full variable domain, rest sourced from reference TRBV2 and TRBJ2-5, is EPEVTQTPSHQVTQMGQEVILRCVPISNHLYFYWYRQILGQKVEFLVSFYNNEISEKSEIFDDQFSVERPDGSNFTLKIRSTKLEDSAMYFCASSEGASGLYQETQYFGPGTRLLVL.

This chain uses TRBV6-5 with TRBJ1-1; D is possibly TRBD1 (5 bases). The length of the CDR3 is 15 residues. Per germline, CDR1 MNHEY and CDR2 SVGAGI. Trimming took 2 bases from V and 4 from J, leaving 14 bases between them. In DNA form, the CDR3 reads TGTGCCAGCAGTTACGGGGCAGGGCGGGGCACTGAAGCTTTCTTT. Amino acids: CASSYGAGRGTEAFF.

The chain employs TRBV28 and TRBJ2-1, with no clear D. The CDR3 extends over 15 amino acids. Germline-derived CDR1 and CDR2 are MDHEN and SYDVKM. Between the trimmed V and J ends, which lost 4 bases and 0 bases, there was a span of 10 bases. The CDR3 sequence is CASSSTVVSYNEQFF. The DNA for the CDR3 is TGTGCCAGCAGTTCTACAGTCGTCTCCTACAATGAGCAGTTCTTC.

CDR3 DNA: TGCGCCAGCAGTGAGAACAAGAACACTGAAGCTTTCTTT. This sequence encodes CASSENKNTEAFF. The chain is built from TRBV10-1 and TRBJ1-1; D remains ambiguous. The CDR3 totals 13 residues. Trimming took off 2 bases at V and 1 base at J, with 5 bases between the two ends. The germline V gene encodes CDR1 WNHNN and CDR2 SYGVQD (reference sequence).

The CDR3 spells CASSLIRNEKLFF. The DNA of the CDR3 is TGTGCCAGCAGCTTAATCCGTAATGAAAAACTGTTTTTT. The chain is built from TRBV11-2 and TRBJ1-4; no clear D gene. The V end lost 2 bases, the J end lost 4 bases, and 5 bases lay between the germline ends. The CDR3 is 13 amino acids. Germline lookup yields CDR1 SGHAT and CDR2 FQNNGV.

The chain couples TRBV4-1 to TRBJ2-1; D remains ambiguous. This CDR3 has 13 residues. V lost 0 bases and J lost 7, with 7 bases in between. CDR1 is MGHRA, CDR2 YSYEKL, per germline. In DNA, the CDR3 is TGCGCCAGCAGCCAAGAACCCAGTAATGAGCAGTTCTTC. It encodes CASSQEPSNEQFF.

The V and J genes are TRBV19 and TRBJ2-7, with D maybe TRBD1 (6 bases). Germline CDR1 is LNHDA and CDR2 is SQIVND (reference sequence). Trimming cost V 1 base and J 6 bases, with 19 bases left between them. The CDR3 contains 16 residues. Here the CDR3 reads CASSIAHAGTKGEQYF. Written as DNA, the CDR3 is TGTGCCAGTAGTATAGCTCACGCCGGGACAAAGGGCGAGCAGTACTTC.

This rearrangement joins TRBV5-1 to TRBJ1-1; D might be TRBD1 (6 bases). The V and J ends lost 6 bases and 4 bases respectively, with 19 bases between them. Germline assignment: CDR1 SGHRS and CDR2 YFSETQ. The CDR3 is 15 residues long. The DNA for the CDR3 is TGCGCCAGCAATGGGGGGGCCAGTTTGAGCACTGAAGCTTTCTTT. It translates to CASNGGASLSTEAFF.

The rearrangement joins TRBV4-1 to TRBJ1-4; D is undetermined. CDR3 length equals 14 residues. V gave up 6 bases and J gave up 0 bases, with 8 bases separating them. CDR1 and CDR2 (germline): MGHRA, YSYEKL. The CDR3 coding sequence is TGCGCCAGCAGTAACTCCGCAACTAATGAAAAACTGTTTTTT. Translated, it gives CASSNSATNEKLFF.

For the CDR3, the DNA is TGTGCCAGCAGCTTAGTGATATCGCGGGGGAGCTCCTACAATGAGCAGTTCTTC. The encoded protein is CASSLVISRGSSYNEQFF. The rearrangement uses TRBV7-2 and TRBJ2-1; 7 nucleotides agree with TRBD2. V shed 1 base and J 0 bases; nucleotides not matched to a gene: 9. Per the germline V gene, CDR1 is SGHTA and CDR2 is FQGNSA. The CDR3 sequence is 18 residues long.

The chain is built from TRBV27 and TRBJ2-3, with D tentatively TRBD2 (5 bases). The CDR3 totals 11 residues. Deletions cut 8 bases from V and 2 bases from J, with 5 bases between. CDR1 is MNHEY, CDR2 SMNVEV, per germline (reference sequence). CDR3 protein: CASGLTDTQYF. The CDR3 DNA sequence: TGTGCCAGCGGACTCACAGATACGCAGTATTTT.

A single count supports this clone. This chain links TRBV10-1 with TRBJ2-7, with D possibly being TRBD2 (5 bases). CDR3 length equals 13 residues. With 8 bases removed from V and 0 bases from J, the gap between germline ends came to 11 bases. Germline CDR1 WNHNN, CDR2 SYGVQD (reference sequence). CDR3 nucleotides: TGCGCCAGCTCCTCAGGACTCTCCTACGAGCAGTACTTC. It is translated as CASSSGLSYEQYF.

The V and J genes are TRBV25-1 and TRBJ1-1; the D is unclear. Germline V gene lookup returns CDR1 MGHDK and CDR2 SYGVNS. This CDR3 is built from 11 residues. Trimming shortened V by 8 bases and J by 0 bases, and 4 bases separated the two germline ends. CDR3 residues: CASYMNTEAFF. The CDR3 DNA follows: TGTGCCAGCTACATGAACACTGAAGCTTTCTTT.

In the case of this clone: Mismatch with germline at one junction end may stem from a read error. This chain connects TRBV18 to TRBJ1-1, with TRBD1 matching 7 bases. The CDR3 is 15 amino acids. CDR1 and CDR2 (germline): KGHSH, LQKENI. CDR3 sequence (DNA): TGTGCCAGCTCGACGGACAGGATCCTGAAAACTGAAGCTTTCTTT. Protein: CASSTDRILKTEAFF.